The rows below give T cell receptor beta chains drawn from one sample of a study of cytomegalovirus exposure and HLA in healthy donors. TCRdb's copy holds only in-frame clones and misses some; the assay was immunoSEQ multiplex PCR. The data show about 250,000 clones, with 87% seen just once and about 3% held by the top ten. The sequencing input was PBMCs. These receptors were obtained from a man aged 18 to 29 in good health and CMV-seronegative. The CDR3 runs from the conserved cysteine through the conserved F or W. D genes are given only for firm matches. The listing skips clone size in some rows; elsewhere it reads once, few, many or a size class.

clone_size: -
d_call: TRBD2
j_call: TRBJ2-3
v_call: TRBV5-1
cdr3_nt: TGCGCCAGCAGCTTGGGGGTTGTAGCGGGAGGAGGCACAGATACGCAGTATTTT
cdr3_aa: CASSLGVVAGGGTDTQYF

clone_size: -
d_call: -
j_call: TRBJ1-2
v_call: TRBV5-6
cdr3_nt: TGTGCCAGCAGCCCCACCAACATGGAGGGTTATGGCTACACCTTC
cdr3_aa: CASSPTNMEGYGYTF

clone_size: -
d_call: -
j_call: TRBJ1-1
v_call: TRBV9
cdr3_nt: TGTGCCAGCAGCCCTAGGGCGGACGGGGGGCACTACACTGAAGCTTTCTTT
cdr3_aa: CASSPRADGGHYTEAFF

clone_size: once
d_call: TRBD1
j_call: TRBJ2-2
v_call: TRBV7-7
cdr3_nt: TGTGCTAGCAGCCTATCGGGACAGGGGGCGGGCGCCGGGGAGCTGTTTTTT
cdr3_aa: CASSLSGQGAGAGELFF

clone_size: -
d_call: TRBD2
j_call: TRBJ2-3
v_call: TRBV27
cdr3_nt: TGTGCCAGCAGTCCATGGGGACTAGCGGGATCAGATACGCAGTATTTT
cdr3_aa: CASSPWGLAGSDTQYF

clone_size: -
d_call: -
j_call: TRBJ2-7
v_call: TRBV19
cdr3_nt: TGTGCCAGTAGTATAGATCCCACAGGTTCCTACGAGCAGTACTTC
cdr3_aa: CASSIDPTGSYEQYF

clone_size: -
d_call: -
j_call: TRBJ2-3
v_call: TRBV7-2
cdr3_nt: TGTGCCAGCAGCTTAGTCCCTGGCGGGAGCACAGATACGCAGTATTTT
cdr3_aa: CASSLVPGGSTDTQYF

clone_size: few
d_call: -
j_call: TRBJ2-1
v_call: TRBV30
cdr3_nt: TGTGCCTGGAGTGTACACTCGGGGAATGAGCAGTTCTTC
cdr3_aa: CAWSVHSGNEQFF

clone_size: -
d_call: TRBD1
j_call: TRBJ2-2
v_call: TRBV9
cdr3_nt: TGTGCCAGTAGTAAATCTGAATCCCAGGGGGATAACCGGGAGCTGTTTTTT
cdr3_aa: CASSKSESQGDNRELFF

clone_size: -
d_call: TRBD2
j_call: TRBJ2-3
v_call: TRBV27
cdr3_nt: TGTGCCAGCAGTTTAGGTCTTAGCGGGGGGCTTAGCACAGATACGCAGTATTTT
cdr3_aa: CASSLGLSGGLSTDTQYF

clone_size: -
d_call: TRBD1
j_call: TRBJ2-7
v_call: TRBV6-1
cdr3_nt: TGTGCCAGCAGTGTTTTGGAGTCTTGGGGGGACAGGGGAGGCTACGAGCAGTACTTC
cdr3_aa: CASSVLESWGDRGGYEQYF

clone_size: -
d_call: TRBD2
j_call: TRBJ2-3
v_call: TRBV9
cdr3_nt: TGTGCCAGCAGTGTCGGACTAGCGGGATCCGATACGCAGTATTTT
cdr3_aa: CASSVGLAGSDTQYF

clone_size: -
d_call: -
j_call: TRBJ2-2
v_call: TRBV21-1
cdr3_nt: TGTGCCAGCAGCAAATACCCGCGGCCAGTACCGAACACCGGGGAGCTGTTTTTT
cdr3_aa: CASSKYPRPVPNTGELFF

clone_size: -
d_call: TRBD2
j_call: TRBJ2-1
v_call: TRBV28
cdr3_nt: TGTGCCAGCAGTCCTCCGGGCGGGGGGCAGTTCTTC
cdr3_aa: CASSPPGGGQFF

clone_size: -
d_call: TRBD1
j_call: TRBJ1-5
v_call: TRBV27
cdr3_nt: TGTGCCAGCAGTCAGGGACAGACTAATCAGCCCCAGCATTTT
cdr3_aa: CASSQGQTNQPQHF

clone_size: -
d_call: TRBD2
j_call: TRBJ2-5
v_call: TRBV19
cdr3_nt: TGTGCCAGTAGTATAGCTAGTTCTAGCGGTCAAGAGACCCAGTACTTC
cdr3_aa: CASSIASSSGQETQYF

clone_size: few
d_call: TRBD2
j_call: TRBJ2-7
v_call: TRBV25-1
cdr3_nt: TGTGCCAGCAGTGAATCGGGGGACTACTACAACGAGCAGTACTTC
cdr3_aa: CASSESGDYYNEQYF

clone_size: -
d_call: TRBD2
j_call: TRBJ2-7
v_call: TRBV7-3
cdr3_nt: TGTGCCAGCAGCCCCCAGGGAGCGGGAAGCGAGCAGTACTTC
cdr3_aa: CASSPQGAGSEQYF

clone_size: -
d_call: -
j_call: TRBJ1-1
v_call: TRBV11-2
cdr3_nt: TGTGCCAGCAGCTTATTAGAGGACACTGAAGCTTTCTTT
cdr3_aa: CASSLLEDTEAFF

clone_size: -
d_call: -
j_call: TRBJ2-1
v_call: TRBV4-1
cdr3_nt: TGCGCCAGCAGCCAAATCAGTGGCCGTGAGCAGTTCTTC
cdr3_aa: CASSQISGREQFF

clone_size: -
d_call: TRBD1
j_call: TRBJ1-4
v_call: TRBV5-6
cdr3_nt: TGTGCCAGCAGCTTGAGGGGGACAGGGGACGAAAAACTGTTTTTT
cdr3_aa: CASSLRGTGDEKLFF

clone_size: -
d_call: TRBD1
j_call: TRBJ2-1
v_call: TRBV27
cdr3_nt: TGTGCCAGCAGTTTGGTTGACAGGGTATCCTTCAATGAGCAGTTCTTC
cdr3_aa: CASSLVDRVSFNEQFF

clone_size: -
d_call: TRBD1
j_call: TRBJ2-2
v_call: TRBV5-1
cdr3_nt: TGCGCCAGCAGCCTGGGGTCGGGACAGACGAACACCGGGGAGCTGTTTTTT
cdr3_aa: CASSLGSGQTNTGELFF

clone_size: -
d_call: TRBD1
j_call: TRBJ2-3
v_call: TRBV6-1
cdr3_nt: TGTGCCAGCAACCGGGACAGGTCTCTATCAGATACGCAGTATTTT
cdr3_aa: CASNRDRSLSDTQYF

clone_size: -
d_call: TRBD1
j_call: TRBJ2-7
v_call: TRBV18
cdr3_nt: TGTGCCAGCTCACCGCCTCGCGACAGGGCCCCCTACGAGCAGTACTTC
cdr3_aa: CASSPPRDRAPYEQYF

clone_size: -
d_call: -
j_call: TRBJ1-6
v_call: TRBV4-3
cdr3_nt: TGCGCCAGCAGCCAGTGGACTTATACGGGTAATTCACCCCTCCACTTT
cdr3_aa: CASSQWTYTGNSPLHF

clone_size: -
d_call: TRBD2
j_call: TRBJ2-2
v_call: TRBV5-6
cdr3_nt: TGTGCCAGCAGCTTTAGCGGGGGGTACACCGGGGAGCTGTTTTTT
cdr3_aa: CASSFSGGYTGELFF